The sequence of this T cell receptor beta chain was determined in a study of blood T cells in healthy people across ages. Overall study findings and caveats: Donors of long life had a larger count of naive CD4+ cells and greater diversity than aged donors. Using unsorted PBMCs precluded a conclusive naive versus antigen-experienced comparison.

CDR3 length equals 16 residues. The V gene's germline CDR1 is KGHDR and CDR2 SFDVKD. Germline trimming cut 4 bases from V and 1 base from J; bases unmatched to any gene: 7. This clonotype showed up just a few times. Its antigen is currently unknown. Total RNA extracted from each sample amounted to at least 5.5 micrograms. Sample-barcoded 5' priming and a J-beta primer mix drove a second PCR of roughly 6 to 12 cycles. Via MiXCR, TCRdb re-called the 5' RACE reads, giving one row per CDR3 protein. The sample records 800,000 or so distinct CDR3 sequences, 62% being singletons. V and J are TRBV24-1 and TRBJ2-3; 7 bases match TRBD1. The sample taken for sequencing was blood. The sequence came from a man under 40 in good health. CDR3 coding DNA: TGTGCCACCAGTGAGCCACAGGGGCGCGGCACAGATACGCAGTATTTT. Translating gives CATSEPQGRGTDTQYF.